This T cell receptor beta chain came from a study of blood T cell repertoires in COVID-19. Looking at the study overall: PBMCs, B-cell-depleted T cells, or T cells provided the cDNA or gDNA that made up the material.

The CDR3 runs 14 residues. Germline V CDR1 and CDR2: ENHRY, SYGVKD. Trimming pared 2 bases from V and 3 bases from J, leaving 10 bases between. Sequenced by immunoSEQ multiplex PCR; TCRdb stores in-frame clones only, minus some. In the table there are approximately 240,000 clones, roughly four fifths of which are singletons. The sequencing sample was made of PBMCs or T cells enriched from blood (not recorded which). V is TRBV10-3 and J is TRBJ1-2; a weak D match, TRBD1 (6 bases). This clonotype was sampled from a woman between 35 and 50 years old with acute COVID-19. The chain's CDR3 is CAISEPDSYYGYTF. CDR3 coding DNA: TGTGCCATCAGTGAGCCGGACAGTTACTATGGCTACACCTTC.